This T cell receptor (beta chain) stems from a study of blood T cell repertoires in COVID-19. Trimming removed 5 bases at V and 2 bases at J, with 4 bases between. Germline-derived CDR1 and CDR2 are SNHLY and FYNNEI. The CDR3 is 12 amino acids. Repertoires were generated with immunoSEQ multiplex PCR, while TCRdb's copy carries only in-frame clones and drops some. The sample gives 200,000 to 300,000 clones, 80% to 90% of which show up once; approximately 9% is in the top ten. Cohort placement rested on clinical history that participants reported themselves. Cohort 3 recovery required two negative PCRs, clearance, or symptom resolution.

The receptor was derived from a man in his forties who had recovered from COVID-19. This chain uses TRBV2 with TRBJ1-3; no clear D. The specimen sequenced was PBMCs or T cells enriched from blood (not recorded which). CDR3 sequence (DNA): TGTGCCAGCAGTTCCACTGGAAACACCATATATTTT. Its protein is CASSSTGNTIYF.